This TCR beta chain was documented in a study of T-cell memory formation after mild COVID-19. V dropped 0 bases and J dropped 6 bases, with 11 bases sitting between them. The CDR3 covers 14 residues. CDR1 and CDR2 (germline): MGHRA, YSYEKL. MiXCR was run by TCRdb on the 5' RACE reads, yielding one entry per CDR3 protein. Among about 620,000 distinct CDR3 sequences listed, about a sixth were seen once. This TCR was sampled from an adult woman who had mild COVID-19 (a few samples of this study predate the infection). Cell type and time point are not known. The sequenced sample was PBMCs or a T cell subset sorted from them (not recorded which). J is TRBJ1-1 and V is TRBV4-1, with D unclear. In nucleotides, the CDR3 is TGCGCCAGCAGCCAAGATCAACGTTATCCTGAAGCTTTCTTT. This translates into CASSQDQRYPEAFF.